The 23 T cell receptor beta chains listed next were all sequenced from one sample in a study of patients and donors after allogeneic stem cell transplantation. TCRdb reprocessed the RT-PCR reads via MiXCR and lists one record per CDR3 protein. The repertoire holds roughly 150,000 distinct CDR3 sequences, nearly 25% seen once, with roughly 25% in the top ten. Sequencing input: blood, either unsorted or a sorted T cell fraction (not recorded which). The receptors were sampled from a human donor who was either an allogeneic HSCT recipient or a stem cell or donor lymphocyte infusion donor (not recorded which). It is not recorded whose cells these are; they may come from a transplant donor.

The table lists this clonotype with a few counts. DNA of the CDR3: TGCGCCAGCAGCTTTTCGGGGGGGCCCTACAATGAGCAGTTCTTC. It is translated as CASSFSGGPYNEQFF. The chain couples TRBV5-1 to TRBJ2-1; 8 nucleotides line up with TRBD2. J lost 2 bases, V lost 2 bases, and 3 bases had no gene match. The CDR3 loop spans 15 amino acids. Germline V gene lookup returns CDR1 SGHRS and CDR2 YFSETQ.

This clonotype was observed a few times. The chain recombines TRBV21-1 with TRBJ1-2; the table gives TRBD1 as D, unverified against the DNA. TRBV21-1 is a listed pseudogene. The CDR3 totals 15 residues. The DNA of the CDR3 is TGTGCCAGCAGCAAAGGAGGGGGGACCAACTATGGCTACACCTTC. This encodes CASSKGGGTNYGYTF.

This sequence joins TRBV25-1 and TRBJ1-2; D is uncertain. The V end lost 6 bases, the J end lost 1 base, and 9 bases lay between the germline ends. Per germline, CDR1 MGHDK and CDR2 SYGVNS. The CDR3 runs to 13 residues. In DNA, the CDR3 is TGTGCCAGCAGACCCCAAGATAACTATGGCTACACCTTC. As protein: CASRPQDNYGYTF.

This chain links TRBV12-3 or TRBV12-4 with TRBJ2-4; possibly TRBD1 or TRBD2 for D (6 bases each). This CDR3 is 14 amino acids long. V lost 10 bases to trimming and J lost 1 base, with 14 bases between them. For the CDR3, the DNA is TGTGCCAACCTGGGGGGCTTGGCCAAAAACATTCAGTACTTC. Residues: CANLGGLAKNIQYF.

This clonotype was detected ten times or more. The chain recombines TRBV12-3 or TRBV12-4 with TRBJ1-6; D unclear. The CDR3 covers 12 residues. Trimming took off 3 bases at V and 11 bases at J, with 8 bases between the two ends. The CDR3, as DNA: TGTGCCAGCAGTTTTACCCCGACACCCCTCCACTTT. Its protein is CASSFTPTPLHF.

V usage is TRBV4-2 and J usage is TRBJ2-3; no firm D call. Germline V CDR1 and CDR2: LGHNA, YNFKEQ. The CDR3 has 17 amino acids. The V end lost 0 bases, the J end lost 3 bases, and 16 bases lay between the germline ends. The CDR3 reads CASSQESRLGRTDTQYF. The CDR3 DNA is TGTGCCAGCAGCCAAGAGAGTAGATTGGGCAGGACAGATACGCAGTATTTT.

Only a few counts were recorded for this clonotype. This chain connects TRBV4-1 to TRBJ1-6; D remains unclear. Germline CDR1 is MGHRA and CDR2 is YSYEKL. Trimming took off 2 bases at V and 11 bases at J, with 13 bases between the two ends. The CDR3 extends over 14 amino acids. In DNA form, the CDR3 reads TGCGCCAGCAGCCAATCTCTTGAAATGACACCCCTCCACTTT. Its protein product is CASSQSLEMTPLHF.

The chain has TRBV5-5 and TRBJ2-3; D gene uncertain. In germline, CDR1 is SGHKS, CDR2 YYEKEE (reference sequence). The CDR3 length is 15 residues. Trimming removed 4 bases from V and 8 bases from J, with 20 bases in between. CDR3 in amino acids: CASSRTYPAEATQYF. CDR3 DNA sequence: TGTGCCAGCAGCCGAACCTATCCCGCTGAGGCTACGCAGTATTTT.

The rearrangement joins TRBV4-1 to TRBJ1-6, with TRBD1 identical over 8 bases. This CDR3 is built from 15 residues. Per germline, CDR1 MGHRA and CDR2 YSYEKL. The trim removed 0 bases at V and 10 bases at J, leaving 5 bases unmatched. CDR3 nucleotide sequence: TGCGCCAGCAGCCAAGAACCAGGGGGCGTATCACCCCTCCACTTT. Translation: CASSQEPGGVSPLHF.

The gene calls are TRBV12-3 or TRBV12-4 and TRBJ1-6; no definite D call. The CDR3 has 15 amino acids. V was cut by 6 bases and J by 6 bases, with 15 bases left in between. This CDR3 is CASRMEAGANSPLHF. CDR3 DNA sequence: TGTGCCAGCAGGATGGAGGCAGGAGCTAATTCACCCCTCCACTTT.

This clonotype appeared a few times. This sequence joins TRBV7-8 and TRBJ1-3, with 12 bases lining up with TRBD1. Trimming at V came to 5 bases and at J to 4 bases, leaving 12 bases not matched to a gene. CDR1 and CDR2 (germline): SGHVS, FQNEAQ. The CDR3 covers 18 residues. The CDR3 loop is CASSPGTGGFLWGNTIYF. CDR3 coding DNA: TGTGCCAGCAGCCCCGGGACAGGGGGCTTTCTTTGGGGAAACACCATATATTTT.

This clonotype was detected only a few times. V and J are TRBV10-3 and TRBJ1-1; unclear D gene. Germline CDR1 reads ENHRY; CDR2 reads SYGVKD. Trimming took off 3 bases at V and 2 bases at J, with 13 bases between the two ends. The CDR3 is 15 residues long. Written as DNA, the CDR3 is TGTGCCATCAGTGACCGATTGTGGGAAAACACTGAAGCTTTCTTT. As protein: CAISDRLWENTEAFF.

This sequence joins TRBV2 and TRBJ2-2, with a possible D match to TRBD2 (6 bases). The CDR3 is 14 amino acids. V was clipped by 6 bases and J by 6 bases, with 14 bases between them. The germline gives CDR1 SNHLY, CDR2 FYNNEI. The DNA of the CDR3 is TGTGCCAGCAGAGGGGTAGCGGTCCCCGGGGAGCTGTTTTTT. Residues: CASRGVAVPGELFF.

The V and J genes are TRBV11-3 and TRBJ2-1; TRBD2 agrees at 14 bases. The CDR3 sequence is 16 residues long. The V gene's germline CDR1 is SGHNT and CDR2 YENEEA. Trimming removed 2 bases from V and 7 bases from J; junction bases left unmatched: 4. CDR3 DNA: TGTGCCAGCAGCTTATCCGGGACTAGCGGGAGAAATGAGCAGTTCTTC. Its translation: CASSLSGTSGRNEQFF.

This clonotype was found many times. The rearrangement links TRBV7-8 to TRBJ1-4, with 8 bases identical to TRBD1. This CDR3 contains 14 residues. Per germline, CDR1 SGHVS and CDR2 FQNEAQ. V was pared by 4 bases and J by 11 bases, with 9 bases of the junction left unmatched. As DNA, the CDR3 is TGTGCCAGCAGCTCCTGGACAGGGCAAGAGAAACTGTTTTTT. Translating gives CASSSWTGQEKLFF.

This clonotype was picked up many times. The chain has TRBV18 and TRBJ2-3; 14 positions agree with TRBD2. CDR1 is KGHSH and CDR2 is LQKENI in the germline V gene. Unmatched junction bases numbered 5, after V lost 3 bases and J lost 0 bases. The CDR3 length is 18 residues. The CDR3 spells CASSPGLAGGTSTDTQYF. In DNA, the CDR3 is TGTGCCAGCTCACCCGGACTAGCGGGAGGCACGAGCACAGATACGCAGTATTTT.

This chain links TRBV7-2 with TRBJ2-5; D call uncertain. V was cut by 6 bases and J by 5 bases, with 16 bases left in between. Germline assignment: CDR1 SGHTA and CDR2 FQGNSA. The CDR3 sequence is 14 residues long. This CDR3 is CASSSLVEGETQYF. The DNA of the CDR3 is TGTGCCAGCAGTTCCCTGGTAGAAGGGGAGACCCAGTACTTC.

This chain links TRBV7-9 with TRBJ2-4; 11 bases match TRBD2. Germline V gene lookup returns CDR1 SEHNR and CDR2 FQNEAQ (reference sequence). There are 16 residues in the CDR3. V shed 5 bases and J 5 bases; nucleotides not matched to a gene: 8. CDR3 region: CASSPASGRLENIQYF. For the CDR3, the DNA is TGTGCCAGCAGCCCCGCTAGCGGGAGGCTTGAAAACATTCAGTACTTC. The full variable domain, rest sourced from reference TRBV7-9 and TRBJ2-4, is DTGVSQNPRHKITKRGQNVTFRCDPISEHNRLYWYRQTLGQGPEFLTYFQNEAQLEKSRLLSDRFSAERPKGSFSTLEIQRTEQGDSAMYLCASSPASGRLENIQYFGAGTRLSVL.

For the CDR3, the DNA is TGTGCCATCAGTCGGCTAGCGGGTACGCAGTATTTT. It codes for CAISRLAGTQYF. The chain carries TRBV10-3 and TRBJ2-3; 8 nucleotides agree with TRBD2. Germline V gene data show CDR1 as ENHRY and CDR2 as SYGVKD. The CDR3 loop spans 12 amino acids. J was trimmed by 8 bases and V by 5 bases; bases with no gene match: 3.

The chain recombines TRBV5-1 with TRBJ1-3; TRBD1 might be the D (5 bases). Germline CDR1 SGHRS, CDR2 YFSETQ. Trimming took off 4 bases at V and 0 bases at J, with 11 bases between the two ends. The CDR3 spans 15 residues. CDR3 DNA sequence: TGCGCCAGCAGCCCGGACACCAGCTCTGGAAACACCATATATTTT. It is translated as CASSPDTSSGNTIYF.

This clonotype was recorded only once. The chain recombines TRBV20-1 with TRBJ2-7, with 11 bases fitting TRBD2. The CDR3 extends over 15 amino acids. V trimming: 0 bases; J trimming: 5 bases; junction bases outside the gene matches: 6. Germline CDR1 reads DFQATT; CDR2 reads SNEGSKA (reference sequence). Here the CDR3 reads CSARESSGGVNEQYF. The CDR3 nucleotides are TGCAGTGCTAGAGAAAGTAGCGGGGGGGTCAACGAGCAGTACTTC.

There are many counts of this clonotype. The rearrangement joins TRBV4-3 to TRBJ1-1; 7 bases map to TRBD1. This CDR3 is built from 15 residues. Per the germline V gene, CDR1 is LGHNA and CDR2 is YSLEER. The junction had 8 bases not matched to a gene; V was cut back by 3 bases and J by 4 bases. The CDR3 loop is CASSHLSDRLTEAFF. CDR3 in DNA: TGCGCCAGCAGCCACCTCTCGGACAGGCTCACTGAAGCTTTCTTT.

This clonotype came up a few times. The chain combines TRBV20-1 with TRBJ2-1; D uncertain. The CDR3 sequence is 14 residues long. V was shortened by 1 base and J by 1 base, with 8 bases between the two germline ends. Germline CDR1 is DFQATT and CDR2 is SNEGSKA (reference sequence). The CDR3 protein is CSARGYWSYNEQFF. For the CDR3, the DNA is TGCAGTGCTAGAGGATATTGGTCCTACAATGAGCAGTTCTTC.